The sequence of this T cell receptor (beta chain) was determined in a study of a mutant IDH1 vaccine in newly diagnosed glioma. Germline CDR1 MGHRA, CDR2 YSYEKL. The CDR3 covers 15 residues. V shed 2 bases and J 1 base; nucleotides not matched to a gene: 2. This clone occurred a few times. Its cognate antigen is unknown. The time point is: week 47, end of study. Topical imiquimod accompanied each vaccine dose, which consisted of 300 ug of mutant IDH1 20-mer peptide. Data came from immunoSEQ multiplex PCR; TCRdb stores just in-frame clones and leaves some out. Counted here are fewer than 60,000 clones, around 60% occurring once; the ten biggest clones make up about 4.8%.

The specimen comprised peripheral blood mononuclear cells (PBMCs), sampled from a glioma patient whose treatment included an IDH1 peptide vaccine. The sequence came from a man aged 40-49 years with glioma. Some clones in this sample may be carry-over from other donors' samples. The chain links TRBV4-1 to TRBJ1-1; 9 bases match TRBD1. In nucleotides, the CDR3 is TGCGCCAGCAGCCAACAGGGACAGGGGAACACTGAAGCTTTCTTT. Its protein product is CASSQQGQGNTEAFF.